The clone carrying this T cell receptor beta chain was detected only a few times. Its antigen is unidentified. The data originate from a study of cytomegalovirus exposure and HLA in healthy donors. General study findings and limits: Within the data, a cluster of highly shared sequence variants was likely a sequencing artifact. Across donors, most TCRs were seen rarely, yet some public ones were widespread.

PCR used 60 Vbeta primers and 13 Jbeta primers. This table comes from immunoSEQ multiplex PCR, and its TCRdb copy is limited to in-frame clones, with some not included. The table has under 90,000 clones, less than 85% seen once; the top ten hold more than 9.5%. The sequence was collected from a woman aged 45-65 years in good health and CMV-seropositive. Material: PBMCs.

CDR3 sequence reads: CASSIFEGGTYEQYF. DNA for the CDR3: TGTGCCAGCAGCATTTTCGAAGGGGGTACCTACGAGCAGTACTTC. The chain joins TRBV28 to TRBJ2-7; possibly TRBD1 for D (6 bases). CDR3 length: 15 residues. V was shortened by 6 bases and J by 2 bases, with 17 bases between the two germline ends. Germline V gene data show CDR1 as MDHEN and CDR2 as SYDVKM. Based on the CDR3 plus reference TRBV28 and TRBJ2-7, the full variable domain is DVKVTQSSRYLVKRTGEKVFLECVQDMDHENMFWYRQDPGLGLRLIYFSYDVKMKEKGDIPEGYSVSREKKERFSLILESASTNQTSMYLCASSIFEGGTYEQYFGPGTRLTVT.